This TCR beta chain originates from a study of blood T cell repertoires in COVID-19 (dated by TCRdb to 2018 to 2021). About the study as a whole: Samples from collaborators originated in the United States, Italy and Spain and spanned both the acute and convalescent phases of COVID-19. Nearly every sample came with metadata listing a de-identified subject ID, COVID-19 status, age in years and sex. Where HLA class I and class II types were available, the types were taken from metadata supplied by the sample provider, not from assay-based typing. The prospective study material was composed of cDNA or gDNA derived from T cells, B-cell-depleted T cells, or PBMCs. The samples were drawn from two sources: the first 160 participants of the ongoing ImmuneRACE study, and 1,000 to 1,500 subjects contributed by 6 global collaborators. Subjects who had been exposed to COVID-19, were actively infected with it, or had recovered from it provided the deeply sampled blood TCRbeta repertoires that made up the dataset. A freely available public database, intended as a resource for researchers studying the immune response to SARS-CoV-2, is where the repertoires were released.

The V and J ends are trimmed by 1 base and 4 bases, leaving 10 bases between them. Per the germline V gene (reference sequence), SEHNR is the CDR1 and FQNEAQ is the CDR2. The CDR3 goes from the cysteine to the phenylalanine over 15 residues. CDR3 DNA is the only sequence kept; it has 45 bases, read in frame from the first base. What the work shows at the level of the full study, not this receptor alone: Clinical and demographic metadata were provided uncurated, with the amount varying by source and participant.

TCRbeta CDR3 regions were amplified from genomic DNA by means of the immunoSEQ Assay, a bias-controlled multiplex PCR. The original methods were these. Within the assay, amplification of reference gene primers was used to estimate how many nucleated cells each sample contained. To quantify the absolute abundance of each unique TCRbeta CDR3 rearrangement, sequence reads were collapsed and filtered. For each sample, productive Simpson clonality was calculated as the square root of Simpson's diversity index over productive rearrangements. The immuneACCESS repertoire file appears here via TCRdb, limited to in-frame rearrangements. These files lack a portion of the clones; in checked studies, under half of the deficit traces to unresolved V genes, and the cause of the others is not known. The V and J calls and clone size were taken over from that table, and D and trimming were inferred from the DNA. The sample table contains 200,000 to 250,000 clones; only one count was recorded for almost 90% of them. Clones ranked in the top ten supply less than 3% of the sample.

About this clone itself: Its antigen has not been determined. No quality values exist for individual bases; no much larger clone is one base distant.

Collaborating institutions collected whole blood in K2EDTA tubes following their own protocols. For TCRbeta analysis, collaborators shipped samples as frozen whole blood, isolated PBMCs, or DNA extracted from either of those sample types. The rearrangement joined TRBV7-9 to TRBJ1-4; the D gene cannot be resolved reliably. The TCR originated in a woman aged 55-69 years with acute or convalescent COVID-19. The sequenced sample consisted of peripheral blood. CDR3 sequence: CASSLERQVNEKLFF. The base sequence is TGTGCCAGCAGCTTAGAAAGGCAGGTTAATGAAAAACTGTTTTTT.